This TCR beta chain comes out of a study of OX40 agonist ivuxolimab in advanced cancers. The overall study: Patients received the agonistic anti-OX40 (CD134) antibody ivuxolimab.

The protocol was immunoSEQ multiplex PCR, while the TCRdb copy is restricted to in-frame clones and leaves out a portion. The table has about 34,000 clones, approximately 78% seen once. Trimming took 3 bases from V and 4 from J, leaving 4 bases between them. Germline V gene data show CDR1 as DFQATT and CDR2 as SNEGSKA (reference sequence). The CDR3 consists of 11 residues. Study findings and constraints: At doses 0.1 to 3.0 mg/kg, CD4+ and CD8+ clones expanded.

The count of this clone is one. The antigen remains undetermined. The starting material was CD4+ or CD8+ T cells sorted from blood, obtained in a trial of the OX40 agonist ivuxolimab. This chain uses TRBV20-1 with TRBJ1-3; unclear D gene. The TCR comes from an adult with an advanced solid tumor such as melanoma, head and neck, liver or kidney cancer. The CDR3 bases are TGCAGTGCTAGGTGGGGAAACACCATATATTTT. The encoded protein is CSARWGNTIYF.